This T cell receptor beta chain was retrieved from a study of blood T cell repertoires in COVID-19. At the level of the study: Acute and convalescent COVID-19 specimens originated in the United States, Italy and Spain.

Seattle's cohort entered during active infection and was followed longitudinally. This CDR3 region has 14 residues. CDR1 is SSHAT, CDR2 FNYEAQ, per germline (reference sequence). Libraries were prepared by immunoSEQ multiplex PCR; TCRdb keeps only in-frame clonotypes and omits some of them. The top ten hold 2.5% to 3.5% of the sample, which has tens of thousands of clones, approximately 85% seen once. In the case of this clone: A read error may produce the germline difference seen at one junction end.

The sequenced sample consisted of peripheral blood. The rearrangement joins TRBV7-7 to TRBJ2-3; 7 nucleotides agree with TRBD2. The sequence derives from a woman of 80 years or more with COVID-19, enrolled during active disease. The CDR3 sequence: CASSLGRGGDTQYF. CDR3 coding DNA: TGTGCTAGCAGCTTAGGTCGCGGGGGAGATACGCAGTATTTT.